The clone carrying this T cell receptor (beta chain) was recorded once. This sample is part of a study of T cell clones after liver transplantation. TCRdb keeps only in-frame clones here, not all; method: immunoSEQ multiplex PCR. Of about 50,000 clones in the sample, roughly 74% were seen once. This sequence originates from a human patient who received a liver transplant. Some of the T cells might come from the graft donor. This specimen was CD4+ T cells from blood, taken about 56 months after liver transplant.

The DNA of the CDR3 is TGTGCCAGCAGCGTAACAGGAAACACAGATACGCAGTATTTT. Translation gives CASSVTGNTDTQYF. The chain couples TRBV9 to TRBJ2-3, with D possibly TRBD1 on 5 matching bases. The length of the CDR3 is 14 residues. V lost 1 base and J lost 2, with 8 bases in between. CDR1 and CDR2 from the germline V gene are SGDLS and YYNGEE.